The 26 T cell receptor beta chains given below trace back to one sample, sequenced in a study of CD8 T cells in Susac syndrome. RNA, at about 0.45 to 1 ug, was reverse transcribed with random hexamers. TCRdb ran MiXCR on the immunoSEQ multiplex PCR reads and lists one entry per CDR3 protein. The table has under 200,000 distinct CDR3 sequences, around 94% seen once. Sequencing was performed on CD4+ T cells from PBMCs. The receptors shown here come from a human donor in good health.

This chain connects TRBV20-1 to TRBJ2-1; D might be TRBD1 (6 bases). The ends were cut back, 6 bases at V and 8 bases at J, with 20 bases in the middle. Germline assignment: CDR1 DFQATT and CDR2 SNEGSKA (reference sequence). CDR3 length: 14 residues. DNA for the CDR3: TGCAGTGCCACTAGACTGGCAGGGGTGCATGAGCAGTTCTTC. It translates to CSATRLAGVHEQFF.

The CDR3 is CASSPWPDGQETQYF. For the CDR3, the DNA is TGTGCCAGCAGCCCCTGGCCGGACGGGCAGGAGACCCAGTACTTC. The chain carries TRBV11-2 and TRBJ2-5; D is ambiguous. This CDR3 region has 15 residues. Per the germline V gene, CDR1 is SGHAT and CDR2 is FQNNGV. Trimming took 5 bases from V and 5 from J, leaving 18 bases between them.

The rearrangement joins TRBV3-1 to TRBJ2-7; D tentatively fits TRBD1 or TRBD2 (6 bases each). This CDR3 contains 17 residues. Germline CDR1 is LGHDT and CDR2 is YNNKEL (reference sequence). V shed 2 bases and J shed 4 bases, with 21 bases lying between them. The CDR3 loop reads CASSQYSSSRGGYEQYF. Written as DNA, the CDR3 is TGTGCCAGCAGCCAATATAGCTCGAGCAGGGGAGGATACGAGCAGTACTTC.

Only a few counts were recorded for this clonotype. Written as DNA, the CDR3 is TGTGCCAGCAGCTCCCGGGACCGACGGAATGAGCAGTTCTTC. This sequence encodes CASSSRDRRNEQFF. The rearrangement uses TRBV7-9 and TRBJ2-1, with D perhaps being TRBD1 or TRBD2 (5 bases each). Trimming left V 4 bases short and J 7 bases short, with 14 bases between. Germline assignment: CDR1 SEHNR and CDR2 FQNEAQ (reference sequence). The CDR3 sequence is 14 residues long.

In DNA, the CDR3 is TGTGCCAGCAGCCAAGTAGGAGGAGGGGGCACTGAAGCTTTCTTT. Protein: CASSQVGGGGTEAFF. The V call is TRBV3-1, the J call TRBJ1-1, with D perhaps TRBD1 (6 bases). Trimming left V 1 base short and J 4 bases short, with 13 bases between. The CDR3 sequence is 15 residues long. Per germline, CDR1 LGHDT and CDR2 YNNKEL (reference sequence).

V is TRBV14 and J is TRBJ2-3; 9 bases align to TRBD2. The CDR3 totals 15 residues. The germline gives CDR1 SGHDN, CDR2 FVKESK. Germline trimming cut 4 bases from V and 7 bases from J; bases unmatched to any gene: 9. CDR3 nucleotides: TGTGCCAGCAGCCCCCTAGCGGGGTCGTCTTATACGCAGTATTTT. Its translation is CASSPLAGSSYTQYF.

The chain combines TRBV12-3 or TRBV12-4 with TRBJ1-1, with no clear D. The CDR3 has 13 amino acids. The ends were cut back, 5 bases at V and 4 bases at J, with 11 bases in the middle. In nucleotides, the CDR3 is TGTGCCAGCAGTCAAGGACGGGTCACTGAAGCTTTCTTT. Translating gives CASSQGRVTEAFF.

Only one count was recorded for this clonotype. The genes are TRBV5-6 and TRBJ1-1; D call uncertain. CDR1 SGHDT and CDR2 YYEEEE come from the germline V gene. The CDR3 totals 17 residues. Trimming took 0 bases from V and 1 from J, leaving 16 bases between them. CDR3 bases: TGTGCCAGCAGCTTGGTGGAGGGAATCAGGCCGAACACTGAAGCTTTCTTT. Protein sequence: CASSLVEGIRPNTEAFF. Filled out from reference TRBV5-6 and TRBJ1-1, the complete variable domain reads DAGVTQSPTHLIKTRGQQVTLRCSPKSGHDTVSWYQQALGQGPQFIFQYYEEEERQRGNFPDRFSGHQFPNYSSELNVNALLLGDSALYLCASSLVEGIRPNTEAFFGQGTRLTVV.

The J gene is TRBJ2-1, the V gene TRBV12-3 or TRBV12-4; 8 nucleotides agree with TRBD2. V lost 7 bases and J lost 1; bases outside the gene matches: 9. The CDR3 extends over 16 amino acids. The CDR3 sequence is CASTNGRGMSYNEQFF. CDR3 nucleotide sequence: TGTGCCAGCACCAACGGGAGGGGGATGTCCTACAATGAGCAGTTCTTC.

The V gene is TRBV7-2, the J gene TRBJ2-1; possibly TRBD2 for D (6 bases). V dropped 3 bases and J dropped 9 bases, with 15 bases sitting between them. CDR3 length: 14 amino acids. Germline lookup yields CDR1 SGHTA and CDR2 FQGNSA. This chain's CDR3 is CASSLTSSRPEQFF. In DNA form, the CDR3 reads TGTGCCAGCAGCTTGACTAGTTCGAGACCTGAGCAGTTCTTC. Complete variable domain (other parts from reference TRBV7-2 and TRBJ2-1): GAGVSQSPSNKVTEKGKDVELRCDPISGHTALYWYRQSLGQGLEFLIYFQGNSAPDKSGLPSDRFSAERTGGSVSTLTIQRTQQEDSAVYLCASSLTSSRPEQFFGPGTRLTVL.

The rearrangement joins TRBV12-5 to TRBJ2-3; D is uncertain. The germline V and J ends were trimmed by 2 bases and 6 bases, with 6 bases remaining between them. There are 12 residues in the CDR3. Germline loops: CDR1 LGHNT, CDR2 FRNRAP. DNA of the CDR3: TGTGCTAGTGGTTTGCTTCGGGATACGCAGTATTTT. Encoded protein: CASGLLRDTQYF.

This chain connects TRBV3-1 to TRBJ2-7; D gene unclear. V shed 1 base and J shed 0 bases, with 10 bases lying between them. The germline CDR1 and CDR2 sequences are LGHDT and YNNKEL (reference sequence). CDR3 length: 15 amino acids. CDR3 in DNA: TGTGCCAGCAGCCAAGGGGTGGGTAGCTCCTACGAGCAGTACTTC. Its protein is CASSQGVGSSYEQYF.

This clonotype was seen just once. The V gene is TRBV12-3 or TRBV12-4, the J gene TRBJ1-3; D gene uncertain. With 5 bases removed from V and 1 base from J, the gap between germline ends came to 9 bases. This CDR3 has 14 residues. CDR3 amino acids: CASSPSESGNTIYF. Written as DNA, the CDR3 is TGTGCCAGCAGTCCCAGTGAATCTGGAAACACCATATATTTT.

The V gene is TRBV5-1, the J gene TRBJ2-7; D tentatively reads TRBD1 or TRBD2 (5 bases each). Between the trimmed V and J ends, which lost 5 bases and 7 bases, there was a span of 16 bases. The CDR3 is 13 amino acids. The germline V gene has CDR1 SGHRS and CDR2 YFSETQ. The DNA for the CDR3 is TGCGCCAGCAGTTCCGGGACCAGACTAGAGCAGTACTTC. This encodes CASSSGTRLEQYF. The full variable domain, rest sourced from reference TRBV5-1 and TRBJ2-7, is KAGVTQTPRYLIKTRGQQVTLSCSPISGHRSVSWYQQTPGQGLQFLFEYFSETQRNKGNFPGRFSGRQFSNSRSEMNVSTLELGDSALYLCASSSGTRLEQYFGPGTRLTVT.

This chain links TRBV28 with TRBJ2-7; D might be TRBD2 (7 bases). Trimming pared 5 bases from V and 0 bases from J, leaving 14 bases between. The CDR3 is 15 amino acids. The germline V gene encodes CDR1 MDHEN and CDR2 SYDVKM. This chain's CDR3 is CASSRGGASSYEQYF. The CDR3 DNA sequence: TGTGCCAGCAGTCGAGGGGGGGCAAGCTCCTACGAGCAGTACTTC.

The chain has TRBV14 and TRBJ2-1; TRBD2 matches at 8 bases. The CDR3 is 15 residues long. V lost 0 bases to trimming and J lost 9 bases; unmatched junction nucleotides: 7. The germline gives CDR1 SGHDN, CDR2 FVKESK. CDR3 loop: CASSQDPGGLLEQFF. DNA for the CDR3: TGTGCCAGCAGCCAAGATCCGGGGGGGCTGCTTGAGCAGTTCTTC.

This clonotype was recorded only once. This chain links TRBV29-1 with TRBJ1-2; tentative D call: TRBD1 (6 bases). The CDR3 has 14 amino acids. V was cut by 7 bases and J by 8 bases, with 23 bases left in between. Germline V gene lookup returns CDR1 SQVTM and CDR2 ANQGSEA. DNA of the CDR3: TGCAGCGGCGCGGGGACAAGCAGGGCCGAGGGCTACACCTTC. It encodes CSGAGTSRAEGYTF.

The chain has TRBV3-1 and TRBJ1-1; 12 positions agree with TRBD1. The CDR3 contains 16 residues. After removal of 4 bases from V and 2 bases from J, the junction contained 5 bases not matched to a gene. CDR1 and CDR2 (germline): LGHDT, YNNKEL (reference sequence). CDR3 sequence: CASSPGTGGFNTEAFF. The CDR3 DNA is TGTGCCAGCAGCCCCGGGACAGGGGGCTTCAACACTGAAGCTTTCTTT.

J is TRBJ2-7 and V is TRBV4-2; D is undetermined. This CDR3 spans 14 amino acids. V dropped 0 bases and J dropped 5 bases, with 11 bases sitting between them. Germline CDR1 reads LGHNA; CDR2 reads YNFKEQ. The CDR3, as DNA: TGTGCCAGCAGCCAAGAAGCTTACAGCAACGAGCAGTACTTC. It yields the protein CASSQEAYSNEQYF.

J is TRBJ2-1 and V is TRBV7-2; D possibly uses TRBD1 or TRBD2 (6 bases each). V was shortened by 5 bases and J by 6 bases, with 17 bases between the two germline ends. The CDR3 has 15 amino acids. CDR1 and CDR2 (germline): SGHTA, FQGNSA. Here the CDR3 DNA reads TGTGCCAGCAGCCTTAGATGGGGGGCTGGCAATGAGCAGTTCTTC. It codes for CASSLRWGAGNEQFF.

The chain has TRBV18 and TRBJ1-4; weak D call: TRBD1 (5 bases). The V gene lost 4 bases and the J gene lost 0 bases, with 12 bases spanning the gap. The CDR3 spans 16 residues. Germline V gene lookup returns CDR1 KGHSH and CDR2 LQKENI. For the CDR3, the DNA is TGTGCCAGCTCACGATCACGGGGGACAACTAATGAAAAACTGTTTTTT. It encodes CASSRSRGTTNEKLFF.

The CDR3 DNA sequence: TGCAGCGGGAATCGGGGTAGCGGGGTCAATGAGCAGTTCTTC. This sequence encodes CSGNRGSGVNEQFF. The rearrangement uses TRBV29-1 and TRBJ2-1; TRBD2 agrees at 8 bases. The CDR3 is 14 amino acids. CDR1 is SQVTM, CDR2 ANQGSEA, per germline. V lost 7 bases to trimming and J lost 6 bases; unmatched junction nucleotides: 11.

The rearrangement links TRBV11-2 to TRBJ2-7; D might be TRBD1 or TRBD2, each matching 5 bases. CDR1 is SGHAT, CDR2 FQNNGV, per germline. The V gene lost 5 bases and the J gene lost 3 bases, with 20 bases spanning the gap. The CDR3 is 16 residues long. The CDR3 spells CASSLRGRDGFYEQYF. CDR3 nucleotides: TGTGCCAGCAGCCTTCGTGGCCGGGACGGATTCTACGAGCAGTACTTC.

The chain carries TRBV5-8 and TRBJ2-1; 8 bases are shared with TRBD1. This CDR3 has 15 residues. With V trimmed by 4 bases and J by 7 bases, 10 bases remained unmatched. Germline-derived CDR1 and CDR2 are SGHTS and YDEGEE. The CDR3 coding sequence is TGTGCCAGCAGCGTGGGACAGGCGACGACGAATGAGCAGTTCTTC. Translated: CASSVGQATTNEQFF.

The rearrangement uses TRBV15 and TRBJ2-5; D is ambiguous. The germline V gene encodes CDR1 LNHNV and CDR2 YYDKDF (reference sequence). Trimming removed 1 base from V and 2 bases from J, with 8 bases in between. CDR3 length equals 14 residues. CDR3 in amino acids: CATSRAAQQETQYF. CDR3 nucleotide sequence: TGTGCCACCAGCAGAGCGGCACAGCAAGAGACCCAGTACTTC.

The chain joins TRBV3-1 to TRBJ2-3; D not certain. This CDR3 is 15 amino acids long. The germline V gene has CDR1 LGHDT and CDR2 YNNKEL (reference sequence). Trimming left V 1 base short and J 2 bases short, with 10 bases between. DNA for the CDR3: TGTGCCAGCAGCCAAGGCGGCCACCTCACAGATACGCAGTATTTT. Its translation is CASSQGGHLTDTQYF.